These T cell receptor beta chains were read from a single sample in a study of CD8 T cells in Susac syndrome. One entry per CDR3 protein, called by TCRdb with MiXCR from the immunoSEQ multiplex PCR reads. Of over 300,000 distinct CDR3 sequences in the sample, about 90% are singletons; the top ten hold 0.065%. Source material: CD4+ T cells from PBMCs. These receptors were obtained from a human donor with multiple sclerosis. CDR3s include the opening cysteine and the closing phenylalanine or tryptophan. D genes are given only for firm matches. Clone size, where shown, is once, few, many, or a class for clones that have expanded.

NA	TRBJ2-3	TRBV30	NA	CAWNGGTEDTQYF	TGTGCCTGGAACGGCGGGACGGAGGATACGCAGTATTTT
TRBD2	TRBJ2-1	TRBV12-5	NA	CASGSAGLAGGSRTNEQFF	TGTGCTAGTGGTTCTGCGGGACTAGCGGGAGGGAGTCGAACGAATGAGCAGTTCTTC
NA	TRBJ1-3	TRBV15	NA	CATSRVFFLGGEAAGNTIYF	TGTGCCACCAGCAGAGTTTTTTTCTTGGGGGGGGAAGCGGCTGGAAACACCATATATTTT
NA	TRBJ1-6	TRBV12-3/TRBV12-4	NA	CASSFRTLRHSPLHF	TGTGCCAGCAGTTTCCGAACCCTTCGGCATTCACCCCTCCACTTT
NA	TRBJ1-2	TRBV7-9	NA	CASSLSSETFYGYTF	TGTGCCAGCAGCTTAAGCTCCGAAACATTCTATGGCTACACCTTC
TRBD1	TRBJ2-7	TRBV27	few	CASSLGDRIYEQYF	TGTGCCAGCAGTTTAGGGGACAGAATCTACGAGCAGTACTTC
NA	TRBJ2-3	TRBV7-3	NA	CASSSRGGALTDTQYF	TGTGCCAGCAGCTCCCGAGGTGGGGCGCTCACAGATACGCAGTATTTT
NA	TRBJ2-5	TRBV6-1	NA	CASSPNVPRAEETQYF	TGTGCCAGCAGTCCCAATGTCCCCCGAGCCGAAGAGACCCAGTACTTC
TRBD1	TRBJ2-7	TRBV10-3	NA	CASLGQGEDEQYF	TGTGCCAGTTTGGGACAGGGGGAGGACGAGCAGTACTTC
TRBD1	TRBJ1-1	TRBV2	NA	CASTRQGVGTEAFF	TGTGCCAGCACCAGACAGGGGGTGGGCACTGAAGCTTTCTTT
TRBD2	TRBJ2-4	TRBV20-1	NA	CSARAGLAGNIQYF	TGCAGTGCTAGAGCCGGGCTAGCGGGTAACATTCAGTACTTC
NA	TRBJ2-6	TRBV19	NA	CASSQDILGGANVLTF	TGTGCCAGTAGCCAGGATATCTTAGGTGGGGCCAACGTCCTGACTTTC
NA	TRBJ1-1	TRBV5-6	once	CASSLERLNTEAFF	TGTGCCAGCAGCTTGGAACGGTTGAACACTGAAGCTTTCTTT
NA	TRBJ1-2	TRBV20-1	once	CSAPPPSGAGYGYTF	TGCAGTGCTCCACCACCGAGCGGGGCGGGCTATGGCTACACCTTC
NA	TRBJ1-5	TRBV19	NA	CASSRRNQPQHF	TGTGCCAGTAGTCGGAGAAATCAGCCCCAGCATTTT
TRBD2	TRBJ2-5	TRBV7-2	NA	CASSLAYLAGDETQYF	TGTGCCAGCAGCTTAGCTTACCTAGCGGGAGACGAGACCCAGTACTTC
NA	TRBJ1-2	TRBV18	NA	CASSPEDVGYGYTF	TGTGCCAGCTCACCCGAGGATGTGGGCTATGGCTACACCTTC
TRBD2	TRBJ2-6	TRBV5-1	NA	CASTPLAAGANVLTF	TGCGCCAGCACTCCCCTAGCGGCTGGGGCCAACGTCCTGACTTTC
NA	TRBJ2-2	TRBV15	NA	CATSQYRGVAGELFF	TGTGCCACCAGCCAATATCGGGGTGTCGCCGGGGAGCTGTTTTTT
NA	TRBJ1-1	TRBV27	NA	CASSTHRARYTEAFF	TGTGCCAGCAGTACCCACAGGGCAAGGTACACTGAAGCTTTCTTT
NA	TRBJ1-1	TRBV5-1	NA	CASSLAPGSETEAFF	TGCGCCAGCAGCTTGGCGCCAGGGTCAGAGACTGAAGCTTTCTTT
NA	TRBJ2-2	TRBV20-1	NA	CAVERIGELFF	TGTGCAGTAGAGCGGATCGGGGAGCTGTTTTTT
TRBD1	TRBJ1-2	TRBV27	NA	CASSSADRGLFGYTF	TGTGCCAGCAGTTCCGCGGACAGGGGCCTTTTTGGCTACACCTTC
NA	TRBJ2-1	TRBV18	NA	CASSPTIPTSRYSYNEQFF	TGTGCCAGCTCACCGACCATACCAACATCCAGGTACTCCTACAATGAGCAGTTCTTC
TRBD1	TRBJ1-1	TRBV30	few	CAWSPGQGLKAFF	TGTGCCTGGAGCCCGGGACAGGGTCTAAAAGCTTTCTTT
TRBD1	TRBJ2-2	TRBV29-1	NA	CSVETGVGTGELFF	TGCAGCGTTGAAACAGGGGTGGGCACCGGGGAGCTGTTTTTT
NA	TRBJ1-3	TRBV19	few	CASSMGLSGNTIYF	TGTGCCAGTAGTATGGGCCTCTCTGGAAACACCATATATTTT
TRBD2	TRBJ2-7	TRBV20-1	NA	CSAKTSDYSYEQYF	TGCAGTGCAAAGACTAGCGACTACTCCTACGAGCAGTACTTC
NA	TRBJ1-4	TRBV19	NA	CASSTYQGSNEKLFF	TGTGCCAGCTCAACATACCAGGGGTCTAATGAAAAACTGTTTTTT
TRBD1	TRBJ2-7	TRBV30	NA	CAWSLGQGAYEQYF	TGTGCCTGGAGTTTAGGACAGGGGGCATACGAGCAGTACTTC
TRBD1	TRBJ2-7	TRBV12-3/TRBV12-4	NA	CASSPRTGPLNYEQYF	TGTGCCAGCAGCCCAAGGACAGGACCCCTCAACTACGAGCAGTACTTC
NA	TRBJ2-7	TRBV10-3	few	CAISESTDPSYEQYF	TGTGCCATCAGTGAGTCGACAGACCCATCCTACGAGCAGTACTTC
NA	TRBJ1-1	TRBV27	NA	CASRDKGGVNTEAFF	TGTGCCAGCAGGGACAAAGGGGGGGTGAACACTGAAGCTTTCTTT
NA	TRBJ1-6	TRBV27	NA	CASSLEVVTPLHF	TGTGCCAGCAGTTTAGAAGTGGTAACACCCCTCCACTTT
TRBD2	TRBJ2-1	TRBV6-1	NA	CASSRRTSGGVDNEQFF	TGTGCCAGCAGTCGGAGGACTAGCGGGGGTGTAGACAATGAGCAGTTCTTC
TRBD2	TRBJ2-1	TRBV7-9	NA	CASQASGYVGEQFF	TGTGCCAGCCAGGCTAGCGGATATGTCGGTGAGCAGTTCTTC
TRBD1	TRBJ2-7	TRBV4-1	NA	CASSPTGTGNYEQYF	TGCGCCAGCAGCCCAACCGGGACAGGGAACTACGAGCAGTACTTC
NA	TRBJ2-1	TRBV20-1	NA	CSARGGGPTNEQFF	TGCAGTGCTAGAGGTGGGGGGCCCACGAATGAGCAGTTCTTC
NA	TRBJ1-5	TRBV7-8	once	CASSLADRNQPQHF	TGTGCCAGCAGCTTAGCGGATCGCAATCAGCCCCAGCATTTT
TRBD2	TRBJ2-5	TRBV7-9	NA	CASSSGTSGSQETQYF	TGTGCCAGCAGCTCCGGGACTAGCGGGAGCCAAGAGACCCAGTACTTC
NA	TRBJ1-1	TRBV2	NA	CASRTFIMNTEAFF	TGTGCCAGCAGGACGTTTATCATGAACACTGAAGCTTTCTTT
TRBD2	TRBJ2-2	TRBV5-1	NA	CASSLAAGGLTGELFF	TGCGCCAGCAGCTTGGCGGCGGGGGGGCTCACCGGGGAGCTGTTTTTT
NA	TRBJ2-3	TRBV12-3/TRBV12-4	NA	CASSLARPRVSTDTQYF	TGTGCCAGCAGTTTAGCCCGTCCCCGGGTTAGCACAGATACGCAGTATTTT
NA	TRBJ2-1	TRBV12-3/TRBV12-4	NA	CASSLADAPYNEQFF	TGTGCCAGCAGTTTGGCGGACGCACCATACAATGAGCAGTTCTTC
TRBD1	TRBJ2-1	TRBV6-2/TRBV6-3	NA	CASSNRDRVIEQFF	TGTGCCAGCAGTAACAGGGACAGGGTAATTGAGCAGTTCTTC
NA	TRBJ1-1	TRBV15	once	CATSRAPGAGINAEAFF	TGTGCCACCAGCAGAGCCCCGGGCGCAGGGATAAACGCTGAAGCTTTCTTT
TRBD1	TRBJ1-5	TRBV7-9	NA	CASSPWTGGSGQPQHF	TGTGCCAGCAGCCCTTGGACAGGGGGGAGTGGGCAGCCCCAGCATTTT
TRBD1	TRBJ2-7	TRBV7-2	NA	CASSFRTGYYEQYF	TGTGCCAGCAGCTTCAGGACAGGGTACTACGAGCAGTACTTC
TRBD2	TRBJ2-7	TRBV2	NA	CASSFGTSGAYEQYF	TGTGCCAGCAGTTTCGGGACTAGCGGGGCCTACGAGCAGTACTTC
NA	TRBJ2-1	TRBV12-5	NA	CASGSTGTRNNEQFF	TGTGCTAGTGGTTCAACCGGGACAAGGAACAATGAGCAGTTCTTC
NA	TRBJ2-7	TRBV9	NA	CASSVDPGGEQYF	TGTGCCAGCAGCGTAGACCCAGGAGGGGAGCAGTACTTC
NA	TRBJ1-1	TRBV6-2/TRBV6-3	NA	CASRRGPFTEAFF	TGTGCCAGCAGAAGGGGACCGTTCACTGAAGCTTTCTTT
NA	TRBJ1-1	TRBV18	NA	CASSPRMTAGMNTEAFF	TGTGCCAGCTCACCTCGAATGACAGCGGGAATGAACACTGAAGCTTTCTTT